These 6 T cell receptor beta chains were sequenced from one sample in a study of lymphopenia after photon versus proton radiotherapy (dated by TCRdb to the late 2010s). Preparation of the library involved the immunoSEQ multiplex PCR assay. In its TCRdb copy, this immuneACCESS table keeps in-frame sequences only and misses some clones. Where compared with another copy, unresolved V genes explain less than half of these, and the others have no known cause. The sample table contains some 26,000 clones; only one count was recorded for about four fifths of them. Approximately 4% of the sample goes to the ten largest clones. Sequences were derived from peripheral blood, sampled from a patient treated with photon-based radiotherapy. The receptor source for this set is a woman in her 50s with pancreatic cancer.

This chain joins TRBV27 and TRBJ2-3, with D perhaps TRBD1 (6 bases). The CDR3 has 15 amino acids. Germline V CDR1 and CDR2: MNHEY, SMNVEV (reference sequence). Trimming took off 4 bases at V and 2 bases at J, with 13 bases between the two ends. CDR3: CASSSRDTTTDTQYF. Here the CDR3 DNA reads TGTGCCAGCAGTTCCCGGGACACTACCACAGATACGCAGTATTTT.

The genes are TRBV4-1 and TRBJ2-3; D possibly matches TRBD1 or TRBD2 (5 bases each). With 4 bases removed from V and 0 bases from J, the gap between germline ends came to 23 bases. This CDR3 has 19 residues. Germline values: CDR1 MGHRA, CDR2 YSYEKL. This CDR3 is CASSRTPGRTKLSTDTQYF. The CDR3 region has the DNA TGCGCCAGCAGCCGAACCCCGGGACGGACAAAATTAAGCACAGATACGCAGTATTTT.

The chain uses TRBV29-1 and TRBJ2-1, with 11 positions matching TRBD2. Germline trimming cut 5 bases from V and 5 bases from J; bases unmatched to any gene: 8. Germline values: CDR1 SQVTM, CDR2 ANQGSEA. CDR3 size: 15 residues. The CDR3 region has the DNA TGCAGCGTTCATGGCGCTAGCGGGAGGAACAATGAGCAGTTCTTC. Residues: CSVHGASGRNNEQFF.

The chain carries TRBV7-9 and TRBJ1-1, with D tentatively TRBD1 (5 bases). Germline V gene sequence: CDR1 SEHNR, CDR2 FQNEAQ (reference sequence). V lost 4 bases, J lost 4 bases, and 13 bases lay in between. This CDR3 spans 14 amino acids. The chain's CDR3 is CASSYHAGGTEAFF. The CDR3 nucleotides are TGTGCCAGCAGCTATCACGCGGGGGGCACTGAAGCTTTCTTT.

This clone was seen more than once but under ten times. The rearrangement uses TRBV21-1 and TRBJ2-7. TRBV21-1 is described as a pseudogene. The CDR3 length is 16 residues. This chain's CDR3 is CASSKEGRLVGYEQYF. CDR3 bases: TGTGCCAGCAGCAAAGAGGGCCGCCTAGTAGGCTACGAGCAGTACTTC.

The rearrangement joins TRBV19 to TRBJ2-7, with 8 bases matching TRBD1. The CDR3 is made up of 15 amino acids. The V segment lost 7 bases and the J segment 1 base; nucleotides outside the gene matches: 9. Germline-derived CDR1 and CDR2 are LNHDA and SQIVND (reference sequence). This chain's CDR3 is CASTTSGGGSYEQYF. DNA of the CDR3: TGTGCCAGTACCACCTCAGGGGGCGGGTCCTACGAGCAGTACTTC.